One and the same sample provided the 14 T cell receptor beta chains below, sequenced in a study of naive and memory T cell subsets. General observations from the study: Naive repertoires, especially CD8, held a few larger clonotypes, possibly memory cells re-expressing CD45RA.

These receptors are not linked to any known antigen. The beta constant-region primer was an equimolar mix of two oligonucleotides covering TRBC1 and TRBC2. Ligated cDNA was amplified by four rounds of PCR with nested alpha and beta constant-region primers and SP2. Using its own MiXCR run on the UMI-ligation and nested PCR reads, TCRdb lists one record per CDR3 protein. Found here are under 150,000 distinct CDR3 sequences, 15% to 25% of them singletons; the top ten hold about 0.63%. Sequencing was carried out using naive CD8+ T cells from blood. These receptors came from a human donor in good health.

The genes are TRBV28 and TRBJ2-1; possibly TRBD2 for D (6 bases). The CDR3 totals 15 residues. Germline-derived CDR1 and CDR2 are MDHEN and SYDVKM. Deletions cut 2 bases from V and 7 bases from J, with 15 bases between. CDR3 sequence (DNA): TGTGCCAGCAGTTTAAAAGTCCGCGGAGGGAATGAGCAGTTCTTC. It yields the protein CASSLKVRGGNEQFF.

This clonotype was observed a few times. This CDR3 reads CSVVRGNTEAFF. The CDR3 DNA is TGCAGCGTTGTACGCGGGAACACTGAAGCTTTCTTT. The V call is TRBV29-1, the J call TRBJ1-1; D call uncertain. V was shortened by 4 bases and J by 1 base, with 7 bases between the two germline ends. CDR3 size: 12 residues. Germline CDR1 and CDR2: SQVTM and ANQGSEA.

This clonotype has only a few counts. V usage is TRBV4-3 and J usage is TRBJ2-7, with D uncertain. Trimming pared 1 base from V and 3 bases from J, leaving 13 bases between. CDR1 LGHNA and CDR2 YSLEER come from the germline V gene. This CDR3 has 15 amino acids. The CDR3 region has the DNA TGCGCCAGCAGCCAAGTTTTCGGCCCGATCTACGAGCAGTACTTC. It translates to CASSQVFGPIYEQYF.

This clonotype was observed a handful of times. The chain uses TRBV15 and TRBJ2-1; D call uncertain. CDR1 is LNHNV and CDR2 is YYDKDF in the germline V gene (reference sequence). The CDR3 is made up of 15 amino acids. Trimming shortened V by 6 bases and J by 0 bases, and 12 bases separated the two germline ends. CDR3 in amino acids: CATSYVGISYNEQFF. CDR3 nucleotide sequence: TGTGCCACCAGTTATGTGGGAATCTCCTACAATGAGCAGTTCTTC.

This sequence joins TRBV5-4 and TRBJ2-2; D is ambiguous. V was clipped by 3 bases and J by 1 base, with 13 bases between them. The CDR3 has 16 amino acids. CDR1 SGHNT and CDR2 YYREEE come from the germline V gene (reference sequence). CDR3 in DNA: TGTGCCAGCAGCTCCCAGGAGATGGTGAACACCGGGGAGCTGTTTTTT. It is translated as CASSSQEMVNTGELFF.

This chain connects TRBV28 to TRBJ2-7; 8 nucleotides agree with TRBD2. The germline CDR1 and CDR2 sequences are MDHEN and SYDVKM. J was trimmed by 3 bases and V by 4 bases; bases with no gene match: 11. The CDR3 length is 16 residues. Here the CDR3 reads CASSSWREASLYEQYF. Written as DNA, the CDR3 is TGTGCCAGCAGTTCCTGGCGGGAGGCCTCTCTCTACGAGCAGTACTTC.

This chain connects TRBV9 to TRBJ2-1, with a tentative D call TRBD1 (6 bases). The CDR3 length is 14 residues. The germline V gene encodes CDR1 SGDLS and CDR2 YYNGEE. Trimming took 3 bases from V and 2 from J, leaving 9 bases between them. This chain's CDR3 is CASSAGAPYNEQFF. CDR3 nucleotides: TGTGCCAGCAGCGCAGGGGCCCCCTACAATGAGCAGTTCTTC.

V gene TRBV11-2 combines with J gene TRBJ2-7; D gene ambiguous. The CDR3 contains 13 residues. In germline, CDR1 is SGHAT, CDR2 FQNNGV. Trimming cost V 5 bases and J 4 bases, with 12 bases left between them. The DNA for the CDR3 is TGTGCCAGCAGCCCCACGATTTTGTACGAGCAGTACTTC. Its translation is CASSPTILYEQYF.

The chain recombines TRBV28 with TRBJ1-2; TRBD1 matches at 10 bases. The trim removed 1 base at V and 8 bases at J, leaving 19 bases unmatched. The germline V gene encodes CDR1 MDHEN and CDR2 SYDVKM. This CDR3 spans 19 amino acids. CDR3 residues: CASSLFRIWRQGAEEGYTF. The CDR3 region has the DNA TGTGCCAGCAGTTTATTTCGTATTTGGAGACAGGGGGCTGAAGAAGGCTACACCTTC.

The chain recombines TRBV7-2 with TRBJ1-5; no definite D call. CDR1 is SGHTA and CDR2 is FQGNSA in the germline V gene. CDR3 length equals 15 residues. Between the trimmed V and J ends, which lost 1 base and 4 bases, there was a span of 11 bases. The CDR3 region has the DNA TGTGCCAGCAGCTTAGATAGAGAGGTTAATCAGCCCCAGCATTTT. It encodes CASSLDREVNQPQHF.

The CDR3 protein is CASSQDSRTEAFF. CDR3 DNA: TGCGCCAGCAGCCAAGATTCGCGCACTGAAGCTTTCTTT. This chain connects TRBV4-3 to TRBJ1-1; no firm D call. The CDR3 runs 13 residues. Between the trimmed V and J ends, which lost 0 bases and 4 bases, there was a span of 6 bases. Germline V CDR1 and CDR2: LGHNA, YSLEER.

The genes are TRBV27 and TRBJ2-3, with 9 bases matching TRBD1. The ends lost 5 bases at V and 1 base at J; junction bases unmatched: 4. Germline CDR1 is MNHEY and CDR2 is SMNVEV (reference sequence). The CDR3 has 15 amino acids. CDR3 sequence (DNA): TGTGCCAGCAGTAACAGGGGGCTTGGCACAGATACGCAGTATTTT. It specifies CASSNRGLGTDTQYF.

This clonotype was observed at least ten times. The chain has TRBV11-2 and TRBJ2-1; 9 bases are shared with TRBD2. J gave up 0 bases and V 5 bases, and 11 bases lay outside the gene matches. Germline V gene lookup returns CDR1 SGHAT and CDR2 FQNNGV. The CDR3 loop spans 18 amino acids. CDR3 nucleotide sequence: TGTGCCAGCAGCCCCCAGCTAGCGGGAAGAGTCTCCTACAATGAGCAGTTCTTC. This codes for CASSPQLAGRVSYNEQFF.

Only a few counts were recorded for this clonotype. The chain combines TRBV5-5 with TRBJ2-3; 7 positions agree with TRBD1. The germline V gene encodes CDR1 SGHKS and CDR2 YYEKEE (reference sequence). There are 16 residues in the CDR3. The trim removed 4 bases at V and 2 bases at J, leaving 10 bases unmatched. The CDR3 DNA reads TGTGCCAGCAGCGGAGAGGGGACAGACCTCACAGATACGCAGTATTTT. Translation: CASSGEGTDLTDTQYF.